This T cell receptor beta chain came from a study of cytomegalovirus exposure and HLA in healthy donors. At the level of the study: The 120 validation repertoires were produced on the same platform as the roughly 660 repertoires of the first cohort. This was reported in a later analysis.

Germline CDR1 LNHDA, CDR2 SQIVND (reference sequence). With V trimmed by 4 bases and J by 2 bases, 11 bases remained unmatched. This CDR3 is 16 amino acids long. The data were produced by immunoSEQ multiplex PCR, yet TCRdb's version contains in-frame clones alone and is incomplete. Of 200,000 to 250,000 clones in the sample, around 90% were seen once. Broader study findings: The finding came from a later analysis; first-cohort TCR clusters tended to co-occur in the 95 to 150 validation repertoires. Through in vitro validation, three CMV-associated chains were shown to be specific for CMV antigens. Usually a TCR sequence was rare, but some public TCRs were found in many donors.

Comment on this clone: Its antigen remains unidentified.

The sample was PBMCs. The source of this sequence is a young woman in good health and CMV-seropositive. V usage is TRBV19 and J usage is TRBJ2-7; 7 bases fit TRBD1. CDR3 DNA sequence: TGTGCCAGTAGTAACCCTGGGACAGAGCCTACCTACGAGCAGTACTTC. This encodes CASSNPGTEPTYEQYF. Full variable domain (rest looked up from reference TRBV19 and TRBJ2-7): DGGITQSPKYLFRKEGQNVTLSCEQNLNHDAMYWYRQDPGQGLRLIYYSQIVNDFQKGDIAEGYSVSREKKESFPLTVTSAQKNPTAFYLCASSNPGTEPTYEQYFGPGTRLTVT.